This TCR beta chain was recovered during a study of shared clonotypes between healthy human individuals. Note on this clone: Its antigen is unidentified.

General study results and limits: Shared clonotypes: about 5% naive CD4, 3.5% to 4% naive CD8, about 2.5% memory CD4, 0.35% to 0.5% memory CD8.

CDR1 is MNHEY and CDR2 is SMNVEV in the germline V gene (reference sequence). The CDR3 extends over 14 amino acids. The V gene end was trimmed by 2 bases and the J gene end by 7 bases; junction bases not matched to a gene: 6. Only in-frame clones appear in the TCRdb table, and some are missing; sequencing was by immunoSEQ multiplex PCR. The table has under 1,100,000 clones, 70% to 80% seen once; the top ten hold around 1.5%. The origin of this receptor is a man younger than 35 in good health. The chain is built from TRBV27 and TRBJ2-3, with TRBD2 matching over 7 bases. Material: memory CD4+ T cells sorted from blood. The subset: CD45RA-negative fraction. Here the CDR3 reads CASSLNGGRNTQYF. CDR3 in DNA: TGTGCCAGCAGTTTAAACGGGGGGAGGAATACGCAGTATTTT.